Below are 8 T cell receptor beta chains sequenced from a single sample in a study of regulatory T cells in long-lasting Graves disease. Construction of TCR beta libraries relied on iRepertoire HTBI primers and on Arm-PCR targeting CDR3 regions. Each CDR3 protein gets one entry after TCRdb re-called the multiplex PCR reads with MiXCR. The sample contains 650,000 to 850,000 distinct CDR3 sequences, about 32% of which appear only once. Time point given: persistent/refractory GD, antithyroid drugs over 5 years with positive TRAb. RNA extracted from PBMCs served as the sequencing template. This material consisted of peripheral blood mononuclear cells (PBMCs), taken when the disease was refractory, from a patient treated with antithyroid drugs. The receptor source for this set is a female donor with Graves disease.

V is TRBV2 and J is TRBJ1-4; 7 bases are shared with TRBD1. The CDR3 runs to 12 residues. V was clipped by 4 bases and J by 15 bases; unmatched bases: 8. CDR1 SNHLY and CDR2 FYNNEI come from the germline V gene. CDR3 in DNA: TGTGCCAGCAGTGGGAGGGGGCGAGTCTTGTTTTTT. This gives the protein CASSGRGRVLFF.

CDR3 DNA sequence: TGTGCCAGCAAGGACGTGGGTCGATCACCCCTCCACTTT. This encodes CASKDVGRSPLHF. The rearrangement uses TRBV28 and TRBJ1-6; D not resolved. Germline assignment: CDR1 MDHEN and CDR2 SYDVKM. This CDR3 has 13 residues. V lost 7 bases to trimming and J lost 10 bases, with 14 bases between them.

Concerning this clonotype: The conserved closing phenylalanine or tryptophan is absent in this CDR3, likely reflecting a read error. The V call is TRBV30, the J call TRBJ1-4; 9 nucleotides agree with TRBD1. Germline trimming cut 3 bases from V and 3 bases from J; bases unmatched to any gene: 5. Germline CDR1 GTSNPN, CDR2 SVGIG (reference sequence). This CDR3 spans 15 amino acids. CDR3 nucleotide sequence: TGTGCCTGGAGCCTACAGGGGGCGGCTAATGAAAAACTGTTTTCT. Its protein is CAWSLQGAANEKLFS.

This chain uses TRBV6-2 or TRBV6-3 with TRBJ1-4, with no clear D. Germline V gives CDR1 MNHEY, CDR2 SVGEGT. V was clipped by 0 bases and J by 8 bases, with 13 bases between them. This CDR3 is built from 15 residues. The CDR3 DNA reads as TGTGCCAGCAGTTACTCAGGCAACTCCGCCGAAAAACTGTTTTTT. It encodes CASSYSGNSAEKLFF.

This chain joins TRBV6-2 or TRBV6-3 and TRBJ1-5; D is unresolved. V lost 2 bases, J lost 0 bases, and 8 bases lay in between. The CDR3 spans 15 residues. Germline lookup yields CDR1 MNHEY and CDR2 SVGEGT. Here the CDR3 DNA reads TGTGCCAGCAGTTACGACACGTCTAGCAATCAGCCCCAGCATTTT. Protein sequence: CASSYDTSSNQPQHF.

The genes are TRBV6-5 and TRBJ2-4, with D unresolved. Germline V gene sequence: CDR1 MNHEY, CDR2 SVGAGI. Trimming shortened V by 2 bases and J by 3 bases, and 11 bases separated the two germline ends. The CDR3 contains 15 residues. In DNA form, the CDR3 reads TGTGCCAGCAGTTACAGACCGGAAGGCAAAAACATTCAGTACTTC. Its translation: CASSYRPEGKNIQYF.

V is TRBV12-3 or TRBV12-4 and J is TRBJ1-5, with 7 bases identical to TRBD1. After removal of 3 bases from V and 5 bases from J, the junction contained 4 bases not matched to a gene. The CDR3 totals 14 residues. CDR3 sequence (DNA): TGTGCCAGCAGTTTTCAAGGGGGCGATCAGCCCCAGCATTTT. Its protein is CASSFQGGDQPQHF.

This chain uses TRBV28 with TRBJ1-1; 9 bases match TRBD1. Germline CDR1 MDHEN, CDR2 SYDVKM. The CDR3 extends over 13 amino acids. V shed 2 bases and J 10 bases; nucleotides not matched to a gene: 5. The CDR3, as DNA: TGTGCCAGCAGTTTACCGGGACAGGGATCAGCTTTCTTT. It codes for CASSLPGQGSAFF.